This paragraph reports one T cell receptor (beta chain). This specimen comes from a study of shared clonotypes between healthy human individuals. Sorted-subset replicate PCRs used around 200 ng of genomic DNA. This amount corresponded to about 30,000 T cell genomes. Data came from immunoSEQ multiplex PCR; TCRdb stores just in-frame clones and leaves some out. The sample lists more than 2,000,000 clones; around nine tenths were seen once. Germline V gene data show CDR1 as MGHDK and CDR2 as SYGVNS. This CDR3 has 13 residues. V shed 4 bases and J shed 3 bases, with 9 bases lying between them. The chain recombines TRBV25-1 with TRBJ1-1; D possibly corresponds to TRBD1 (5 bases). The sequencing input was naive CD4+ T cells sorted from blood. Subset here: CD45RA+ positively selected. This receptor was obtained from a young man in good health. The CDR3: CASSVGTDTEAFF. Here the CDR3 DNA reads TGTGCCAGCAGTGTTGGGACGGACACTGAAGCTTTCTTT.